These T cell receptor beta chains were read from a single sample in a study of CD8+CD57+ T cells in acquired aplastic anemia. MiXCR was run by TCRdb on the reads, yielding one entry per CDR3 protein. Of about 160,000 distinct CDR3 sequences in the sample, over 70% were seen once. Sequencing input: sorted CD4+, CD8+, or CD8+CD57+ T cells (not recorded which) from PBMCs. These receptors all stem from a human donor with aplastic anemia. Both conserved end residues are part of each CDR3. The D gene is left open where the match is weak. For some rows the clone size is stated as once, few or many, or as a class when expanded; others skip it.

clone_size | j_call | v_call | d_call | cdr3_nt | cdr3_aa
. | TRBJ2-7 | TRBV12-3/TRBV12-4 | TRBD1 | TGTGCCAGCACAAACACAGGGGGTCGGGACGAGCAGTACTTC | CASTNTGGRDEQYF
. | TRBJ2-7 | TRBV4-3 | . | TGCGCCAGCAGCCAATTGGCCGGGACCACCTACGAGCAGTACTTC | CASSQLAGTTYEQYF
. | TRBJ2-7 | TRBV7-6 | . | TGTGCCAGCAGCTTAACTCAAGAGTACGAGCAGTACTTC | CASSLTQEYEQYF
. | TRBJ2-7 | TRBV10-3 | . | TGTGCCATCAGTGAGTCGGCCCGGATCTCCTACGAGCAGTACTTC | CAISESARISYEQYF
. | TRBJ2-7 | TRBV7-9 | TRBD2 | TGTGCCAGCAGCTTAGGCGGGACTAGCGGGGCCTACGAGCAGTACTTC | CASSLGGTSGAYEQYF
. | TRBJ1-1 | TRBV2 | . | TGCGCCAGCAGTGTCGGAGGGGCGAAGGCTGAAGCTTTCTTT | CASSVGGAKAEAFF
. | TRBJ1-1 | TRBV6-5 | . | TGTGCGGTTAGTCCAGGTTTGGACACTGATGCCTTCTTT | CAVSPGLDTDAFF
few | TRBJ2-2 | TRBV6-2/TRBV6-3 | TRBD2 | TGTGCCAGCAGACCGGGGGGGCCTGTCTCCGGGGAGCTGTTTTTT | CASRPGGPVSGELFF
. | TRBJ2-7 | TRBV20-1 | TRBD2 | TGCAGTGCTAGGACTAGCGGGAGGGCCTACGAGCAGTACTTC | CSARTSGRAYEQYF
few | TRBJ2-2 | TRBV24-1 | . | TGTGCCACCCGAGGGCGGAACACCGGGGAGCTGTTTTTT | CATRGRNTGELFF
. | TRBJ2-5 | TRBV9 | . | TGTGCCAGCAGCGTAGAGGAGGGAATGGGGGAGACCCAGTACTTC | CASSVEEGMGETQYF
. | TRBJ1-1 | TRBV20-1 | TRBD1 | TGCAGTGCTAAACGGACAGGGGGAGAAGGGAACACTGAAGCTTTCTTT | CSAKRTGGEGNTEAFF
. | TRBJ2-7 | TRBV12-3/TRBV12-4 | . | TGTGCCAGCAGTTCGTTCTACGAGCAGTACTTC | CASSSFYEQYF
. | TRBJ1-1 | TRBV7-9 | . | TGTGCCAGCAGCTTCACGGACCGGACTGAAGCTTTCTTT | CASSFTDRTEAFF
. | TRBJ2-2 | TRBV9 | . | TGTGCCAGCAGCCCCACGGGAGTTCCCGGGGCCGGGGAGCTGTTTTTT | CASSPTGVPGAGELFF
few | TRBJ1-5 | TRBV7-9 | TRBD1 | TGTGCCAGCAGCCTAGGGACAGCTAATCAGCCCCAGCATTTT | CASSLGTANQPQHF
. | TRBJ2-7 | TRBV20-1 | . | TGCAGTGCCCCAGGGTCGGGACCTTACGAGCAGTACTTC | CSAPGSGPYEQYF
. | TRBJ2-7 | TRBV7-8 | . | TGTGCCAGCAGCCCGACGACTACCACCTACGAGCAGTACTTC | CASSPTTTTYEQYF
many | TRBJ2-1 | TRBV25-1 | . | TGTGCCAGCAGTCCATACAATGAGCAGTTCTTC | CASSPYNEQFF
. | TRBJ1-1 | TRBV5-1 | TRBD1 | TGCGCCAGCAGCTTACCCGGGACAGGGTATGGCACTGAAGCTTTCTTT | CASSLPGTGYGTEAFF
. | TRBJ2-1 | TRBV7-2 | TRBD2 | TGTGCCAGCAGCGTCAACGCGGGAGGCGTGTTCTTC | CASSVNAGGVFF
. | TRBJ2-4 | TRBV7-8 | . | TGTGCCAGCAGCTTACGGGAAGCGGAGAACATTCAGTACTTC | CASSLREAENIQYF
. | TRBJ1-4 | TRBV27 | . | TGTGCCAGCAGCGACACCGGCGGGGAAAAACTGTTTTTT | CASSDTGGEKLFF
. | TRBJ2-1 | TRBV15 | . | TGTGCCACCTCCCTAGGCGGAACCTACAATGAGCAGTTCTTC | CATSLGGTYNEQFF
. | TRBJ1-2 | TRBV9 | TRBD1 | TGTGCCAGCAGCCAATTCGACAGGGATGATGGCTACACCTTC | CASSQFDRDDGYTF
. | TRBJ1-2 | TRBV9 | . | TGTGCCAGCAGCGTAGCGAACGGGGACTATGGCTACACCTTC | CASSVANGDYGYTF
. | TRBJ2-2 | TRBV2 | . | TGTGCCAGCAGCGTAGCGACGCACACCGGGGAGCTGTTTTTT | CASSVATHTGELFF
. | TRBJ1-2 | TRBV7-9 | TRBD1 | TGTGCCAGCAGCTTAGAATTACAGGGGCCTTATGGCTACACCTTC | CASSLELQGPYGYTF
. | TRBJ1-1 | TRBV19 | . | TGTGCCAGTAGTCCCAGACAGAAAAACACTGAAGCTTTCTTT | CASSPRQKNTEAFF
. | TRBJ2-7 | TRBV20-1 | TRBD1 | TGCAGTGCCGACGGACAGGGGTCATCTTACGAGCAGTACTTC | CSADGQGSSYEQYF
few | TRBJ2-5 | TRBV5-6 | . | TGTGCCAGCAGCTTGTACGCCGGGACCGGTAAAGAGACCCAGTACTTC | CASSLYAGTGKETQYF
. | TRBJ2-2 | TRBV6-4 | TRBD2 | TGTGCCAGCAATGAAGGCGGGGGGGCCTCCGACACCGGGGAGCTGTTTTTT | CASNEGGGASDTGELFF
. | TRBJ2-3 | TRBV5-4 | . | TGTGCCAGCAGCGGCTCTAGCTCCGCGCAGTATTTT | CASSGSSSAQYF
. | TRBJ1-5 | TRBV24-1 | . | TGTGCCACCAGTGATAGGGATAGCAATCAGCCCCAGCATTTT | CATSDRDSNQPQHF
. | TRBJ2-2 | TRBV7-9 | . | TGTGCCAGCAGGGGTGACACCGGGGAGCTGTTTTTT | CASRGDTGELFF
few | TRBJ2-5 | TRBV2 | TRBD2 | TGTGCCAGCAGTTCACTACTAGCGGGAGGAGGGACCCAGTACTTC | CASSSLLAGGGTQYF
. | TRBJ2-1 | TRBV24-1 | . | TGTGCCACCAGTGATTTGGCAGCGCGTGGCTACAATGAGCAGTTCTTC | CATSDLAARGYNEQFF
. | TRBJ2-1 | TRBV7-6 | . | TGTGCCAGCAGCTTAGCGGGAGGCCCCAATGAGCAGTTCTTC | CASSLAGGPNEQFF
. | TRBJ2-2 | TRBV2 | TRBD2 | TGTGCCAGCAGGGGACTAGCGGGAGGTCCCGGGGAGCTGTTTTTT | CASRGLAGGPGELFF
. | TRBJ2-3 | TRBV10-3 | TRBD2 | TGTGCCATCAGTGACTGGCTAGCGGGGTCTAGCACAGATACGCAGTATTTT | CAISDWLAGSSTDTQYF
few | TRBJ2-7 | TRBV20-1 | . | TGCAGTGCTAGACTGGGTGGTAGCTTCATCTACGAGCAGTACTTC | CSARLGGSFIYEQYF
. | TRBJ1-2 | TRBV11-2 | TRBD1 | TGTGCCAGCAGCTCACAGGGGCCATTAAACTATGGCTACACCTTC | CASSSQGPLNYGYTF
many | TRBJ2-1 | TRBV5-1 | TRBD2 | TGCGCCAGCAGCTTTGGGACTAGCGGGAGAGATGAGCAGTTCTTC | CASSFGTSGRDEQFF
. | TRBJ1-2 | TRBV5-1 | . | TGCGCCAGCAGCTTGGCCGATGTCTATGGCTGCACCTTC | CASSLADVYGCTF
. | TRBJ2-1 | TRBV6-5 | TRBD1 | TGTGCCAGCAGTTCCAACCTTAGGGACAGGGCCGAGGATGAGCAGTTCTTC | CASSSNLRDRAEDEQFF
. | TRBJ2-7 | TRBV15 | TRBD2 | TGTGCCGCCAGGCGGGGGGGAGGGCCAAACGAGCAGTACTTC | CAARRGGGPNEQYF
. | TRBJ2-5 | TRBV15 | . | TGTGCCACCAGCAGAGATCAGGGGGGGTACGAGACCCAGTACTTC | CATSRDQGGYETQYF
. | TRBJ2-2 | TRBV24-1 | . | TGTGCCACCAGTGATCTAACAGCTAACACCGGGGAGCTGTTTTTT | CATSDLTANTGELFF
. | TRBJ2-1 | TRBV7-2 | TRBD2 | TGCGCCAGCAGCCTCTCTCCCGGACTAGCGGGGGTCAATGAGCAGTTCTTC | CASSLSPGLAGVNEQFF
. | TRBJ2-7 | TRBV4-1 | . | TGCGCCAGCAGCCCCAAAGGGCAGGACTTCTCCTACGAGCAGTACTTC | CASSPKGQDFSYEQYF